This T cell receptor beta chain was obtained from a study of cytomegalovirus exposure and HLA in healthy donors. Points from the study as a whole: Later work found most CMV-associated TCR beta chains apparently HLA-restricted.

This clone has a handful of counts. What it recognizes is unknown. This CDR3 is 16 amino acids long. Germline V CDR1 and CDR2: MNHNS, SASEGT. V was cut by 1 base and J by 8 bases, with 20 bases left in between. The PCR was carried out with 60 Vbeta primers and 13 Jbeta primers. Sequencing was performed with immunoSEQ multiplex PCR; in TCRdb, only in-frame clones are kept and a portion is missing. The profile covers some 130,000 clones, with approximately 80% appearing a single time and about 2.9% taken by the ten largest. The sequence was obtained from a boy aged 2-15 years in good health and CMV-seronegative. Sequencing used PBMCs. The V gene is TRBV6-1, the J gene TRBJ1-2, with a possible D match to TRBD1 (6 bases). This CDR3 is CASSEGPDRLGKGYTF. The CDR3 DNA reads as TGTGCCAGCAGTGAAGGACCCGACAGGTTGGGAAAGGGCTACACCTTC.